The present entry profiles one TCR beta chain with its context. This sample is part of a study of blood T cell repertoires in COVID-19. Study context: PBMCs, B-cell-depleted T cells, or T cells were the source of the cDNA or gDNA that made up the material.

TCRdb's table, derived via immunoSEQ multiplex PCR, lists solely in-frame clones and lacks some. The sample lists around 170,000 clones; more than 70% were seen once. CDR1 KGHSY and CDR2 FQNENV come from the germline V gene. With 3 bases removed from V and 6 bases from J, the gap between germline ends came to 12 bases. The CDR3 is 14 amino acids. The gene calls are TRBV16 and TRBJ2-1; D possibly corresponds to TRBD2 (5 bases). Sequencing used peripheral blood. The receptor was isolated from a woman in her 30s with acute or convalescent COVID-19. DNA for the CDR3: TGTGCCAGCAGCCAGTCGGGAACCCCCAATGAGCAGTTCTTC. Its protein product is CASSQSGTPNEQFF.